This T cell receptor (beta chain) stems from a study of identical twins. This clonotype was found many times. Its antigen is not known. Study-wide results and limits: Excess twin sharing in beta out-of-frame sequences was weaker. Insertions ran lower in abundant cord blood beta clonotypes, though not in memory repertoires. The authors noted that invariant MAIT and iNKT cells could partly confound zero-insertion analyses.

One entry per CDR3 protein, called by TCRdb with MiXCR from the 5' RACE reads. The data show 640,000 or so distinct CDR3 sequences, roughly 6% seen once. The sample comprised naive T cells sorted from blood. The sequence was obtained from a man aged 18 to 29 in good health.

Here the CDR3 reads CSVAGRAERHEQFF. The CDR3 DNA is TGCAGCGTTGCCGGGAGGGCTGAGAGACATGAGCAGTTCTTC. This chain connects TRBV29-1 to TRBJ2-1; 8 positions match TRBD2. The CDR3 spans 14 residues. The V gene end was trimmed by 4 bases and the J gene end by 8 bases; junction bases not matched to a gene: 10. Germline lookup yields CDR1 SQVTM and CDR2 ANQGSEA.